This entry is about one T cell receptor (beta chain). Sequenced by immunoSEQ multiplex PCR; TCRdb stores in-frame clones only, minus some. Counted here are about 170,000 clones, around 90% occurring once; the ten biggest clones make up approximately 1.6%. The sample is drawn from a study of T cell responses to AZD1222 COVID-19 vaccine. The material sequenced was peripheral blood, taken on day 0 of AZD1222 vaccination. The origin of this receptor is an adult in good health.

The CDR3 spells CASSFHRWTGELFF. The DNA of the CDR3 is TGTGCCAGCAGTTTCCACCGTTGGACCGGGGAGCTGTTTTTT. The chain recombines TRBV28 with TRBJ2-2; D gene unclear. The CDR3 runs 14 residues. Germline values: CDR1 MDHEN, CDR2 SYDVKM. Trimming removed 3 bases at V and 5 bases at J, with 10 bases between.